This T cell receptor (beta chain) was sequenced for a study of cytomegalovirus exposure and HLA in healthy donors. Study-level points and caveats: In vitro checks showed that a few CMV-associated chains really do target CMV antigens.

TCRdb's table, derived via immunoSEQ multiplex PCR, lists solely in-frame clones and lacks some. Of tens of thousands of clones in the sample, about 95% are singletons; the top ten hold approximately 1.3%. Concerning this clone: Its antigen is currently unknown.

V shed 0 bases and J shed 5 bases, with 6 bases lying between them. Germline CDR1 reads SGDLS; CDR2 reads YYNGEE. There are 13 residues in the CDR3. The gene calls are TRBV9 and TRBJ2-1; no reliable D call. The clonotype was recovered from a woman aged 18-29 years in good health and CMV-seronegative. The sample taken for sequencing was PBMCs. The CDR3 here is CASSVEQDNEQFF. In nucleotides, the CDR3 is TGTGCCAGCAGCGTAGAGCAGGACAATGAGCAGTTCTTC.